The clone carrying this T cell receptor beta chain was seen a few times. The antigen is unknown. These data belong to a study of response to subunit inactivated influenza vaccine. Study-wide points: A suggestion made by the authors is that each seasonal influenza vaccination recruits few new T cells.

From the RT-PCR reads, TCRdb called clonotypes with MiXCR, one entry per CDR3 protein. The sample records about 800,000 distinct CDR3 sequences, roughly 20% being singletons. The material was PBMCs from blood, obtained 5 days after vaccination. The origin of this receptor is a middle-aged man who received an inactivated influenza vaccine.

CDR3 sequence reads: CASSWGVSDIRTMAQFF. The CDR3 DNA reads TGTGCCAGCAGCTGGGGTGTATCGGACATACGTACAATGGCGCAGTTCTTC. The V and J genes are TRBV7-8 and TRBJ2-1; possible D gene TRBD1, 5 bases. The ends were cut back, 4 bases at V and 12 bases at J, with 28 bases in the middle. The CDR3 is 17 amino acids. Germline CDR1 SGHVS, CDR2 FQNEAQ.